The 3 T cell receptor beta chains presented below share a single source sample, sequenced in a study of PD-1 blockade in classical Hodgkin lymphoma. Sequenced by immunoSEQ multiplex PCR; TCRdb stores in-frame clones only, minus some. The sample shows 55,000 to 60,000 clones, around 93% of them seen only once. Every patient had relapsed following autologous stem cell transplantation, and cohorts differed in brentuximab vedotin exposure. The specimen comprised peripheral blood mononuclear cells (PBMCs), sampled before the second cycle of nivolumab. The source of these receptors is a human donor with classical Hodgkin lymphoma.

This clone was found once. The chain carries TRBV2 and TRBJ1-4; D possibly corresponds to TRBD1 (5 bases). Trimming stripped 6 bases from V and 7 bases from J, with 15 bases between. In germline, CDR1 is SNHLY, CDR2 FYNNEI. The CDR3 is 14 residues long. The CDR3 sequence is CASSELGHGEKLFF. Written as DNA, the CDR3 is TGTGCCAGCAGCGAACTGGGGCACGGTGAAAAACTGTTTTTT.

The chain employs TRBV4-1 and TRBJ2-3; weak D call: TRBD2 (5 bases). CDR3 length: 16 amino acids. In germline, CDR1 is MGHRA, CDR2 YSYEKL. The V gene lost 3 bases and the J gene lost 2 bases, with 15 bases spanning the gap. The CDR3, as DNA: TGCGCCAGCAGCCAGTCGACTAATGAGTTCACAGATACGCAGTATTTT. Translated: CASSQSTNEFTDTQYF.

The V call is TRBV5-1, the J call TRBJ2-5; 7 bases line up with TRBD2. The CDR3 is 18 amino acids. Germline lookup yields CDR1 SGHRS and CDR2 YFSETQ. V was clipped by 4 bases and J by 1 base; unmatched bases: 16. CDR3 amino acids: CASSTALLEGLLQETQYF. DNA for the CDR3: TGCGCCAGCAGCACAGCCCTCTTAGAGGGACTACTCCAAGAGACCCAGTACTTC.